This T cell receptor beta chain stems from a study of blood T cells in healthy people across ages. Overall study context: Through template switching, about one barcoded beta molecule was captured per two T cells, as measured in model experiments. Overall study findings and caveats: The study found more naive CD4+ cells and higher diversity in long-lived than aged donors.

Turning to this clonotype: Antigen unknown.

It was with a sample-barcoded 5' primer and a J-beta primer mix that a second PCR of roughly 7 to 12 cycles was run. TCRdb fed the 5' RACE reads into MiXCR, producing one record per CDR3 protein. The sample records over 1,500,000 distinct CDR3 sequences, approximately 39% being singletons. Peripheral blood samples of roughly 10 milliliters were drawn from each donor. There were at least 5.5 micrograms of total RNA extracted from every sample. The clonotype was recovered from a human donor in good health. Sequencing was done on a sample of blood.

CDR3 bases: TGTGCCAGCAGTCCCAGCGGGGTAAAAGGGACCCAGTACTTC. This translates into CASSPSGVKGTQYF. The V gene is TRBV12-3 or TRBV12-4, the J gene TRBJ2-5, with 7 bases aligning to TRBD2. This CDR3 has 14 amino acids. Unmatched junction bases numbered 10, after V lost 5 bases and J lost 7 bases.